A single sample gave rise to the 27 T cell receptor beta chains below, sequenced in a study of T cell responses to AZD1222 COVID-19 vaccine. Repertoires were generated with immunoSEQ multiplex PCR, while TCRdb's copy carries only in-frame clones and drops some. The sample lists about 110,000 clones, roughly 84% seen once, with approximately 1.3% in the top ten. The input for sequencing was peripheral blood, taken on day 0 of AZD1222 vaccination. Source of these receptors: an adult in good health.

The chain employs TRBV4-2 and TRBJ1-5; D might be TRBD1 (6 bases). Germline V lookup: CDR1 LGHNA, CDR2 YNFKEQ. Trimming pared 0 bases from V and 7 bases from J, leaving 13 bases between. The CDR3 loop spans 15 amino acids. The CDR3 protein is CASSQDETGGQPQHF. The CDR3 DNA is TGTGCCAGCAGCCAAGATGAGACAGGAGGACAGCCCCAGCATTTT.

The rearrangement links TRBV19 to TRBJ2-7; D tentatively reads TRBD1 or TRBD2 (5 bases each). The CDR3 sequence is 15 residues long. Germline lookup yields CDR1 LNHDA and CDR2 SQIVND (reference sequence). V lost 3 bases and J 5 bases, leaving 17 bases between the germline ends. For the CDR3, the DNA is TGTGCCAGTAGTATTAGAGGGGCAGCCGGCCACGAGCAGTACTTC. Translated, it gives CASSIRGAAGHEQYF.

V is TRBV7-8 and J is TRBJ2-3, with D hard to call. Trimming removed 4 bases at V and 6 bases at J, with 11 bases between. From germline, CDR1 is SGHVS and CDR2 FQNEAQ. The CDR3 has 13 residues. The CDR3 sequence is CASSYQPRDTQYF. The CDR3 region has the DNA TGTGCCAGCAGCTATCAACCCAGGGATACGCAGTATTTT.

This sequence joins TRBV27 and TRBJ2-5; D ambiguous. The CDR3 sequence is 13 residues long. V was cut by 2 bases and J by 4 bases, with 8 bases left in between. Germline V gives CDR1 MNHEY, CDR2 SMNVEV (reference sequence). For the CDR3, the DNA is TGTGCCAGCAGTTTAACGGAGATAGAGACCCAGTACTTC. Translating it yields CASSLTEIETQYF.

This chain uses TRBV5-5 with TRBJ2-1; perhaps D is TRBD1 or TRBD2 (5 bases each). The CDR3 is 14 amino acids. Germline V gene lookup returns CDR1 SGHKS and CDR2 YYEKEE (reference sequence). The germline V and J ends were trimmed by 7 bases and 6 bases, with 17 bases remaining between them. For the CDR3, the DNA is TGTGCCAGCGCGAACGGCCAGGGAGTCAATGAGCAGTTCTTC. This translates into CASANGQGVNEQFF. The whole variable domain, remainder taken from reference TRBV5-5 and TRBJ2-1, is DAGVTQSPTHLIKTRGQQVTLRCSPISGHKSVSWYQQVLGQGPQFIFQYYEKEERGRGNFPDRFSARQFPNYSSELNVNALLLGDSALYLCASANGQGVNEQFFGPGTRLTVL.

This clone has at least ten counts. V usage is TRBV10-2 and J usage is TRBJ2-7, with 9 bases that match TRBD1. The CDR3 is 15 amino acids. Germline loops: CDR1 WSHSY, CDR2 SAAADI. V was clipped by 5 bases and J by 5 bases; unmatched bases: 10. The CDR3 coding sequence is TGCGCCAGCAGTACAGGGGGCGCGGGATTTGACGAGCAGTACTTC. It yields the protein CASSTGGAGFDEQYF.

The CDR3 here is CASSLEASGSYNEQFF. CDR3 coding DNA: TGCGCCAGCAGCTTGGAGGCTAGCGGGTCCTACAATGAGCAGTTCTTC. The rearrangement joins TRBV5-1 to TRBJ2-1, with 8 nucleotides matching TRBD2. Unmatched junction bases numbered 3, after V lost 0 bases and J lost 1 base. From germline, CDR1 is SGHRS and CDR2 YFSETQ. The CDR3 loop spans 16 amino acids.

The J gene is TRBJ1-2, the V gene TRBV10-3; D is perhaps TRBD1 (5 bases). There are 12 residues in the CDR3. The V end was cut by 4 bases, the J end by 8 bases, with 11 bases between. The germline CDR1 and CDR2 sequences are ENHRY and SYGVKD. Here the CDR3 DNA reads TGTGCCATCAGTGTTGAGGGGCTGGGCTACACCTTC. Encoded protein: CAISVEGLGYTF.

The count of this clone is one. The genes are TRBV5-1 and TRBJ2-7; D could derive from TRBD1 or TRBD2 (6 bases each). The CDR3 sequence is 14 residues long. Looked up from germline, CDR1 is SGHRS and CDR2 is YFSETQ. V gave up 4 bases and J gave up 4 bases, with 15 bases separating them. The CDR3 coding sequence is TGCGCCAGCAGCAAGGAGGGGGAGATATACGAGCAGTACTTC. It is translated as CASSKEGEIYEQYF.

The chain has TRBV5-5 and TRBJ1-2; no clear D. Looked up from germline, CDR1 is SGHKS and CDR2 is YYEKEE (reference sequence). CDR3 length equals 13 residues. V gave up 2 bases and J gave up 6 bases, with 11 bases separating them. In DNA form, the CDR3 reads TGTGCCAGCAGCTTAGAGGGATACGATGGCTACACCTTC. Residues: CASSLEGYDGYTF. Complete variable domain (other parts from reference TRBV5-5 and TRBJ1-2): DAGVTQSPTHLIKTRGQQVTLRCSPISGHKSVSWYQQVLGQGPQFIFQYYEKEERGRGNFPDRFSARQFPNYSSELNVNALLLGDSALYLCASSLEGYDGYTFGSGTRLTVV.

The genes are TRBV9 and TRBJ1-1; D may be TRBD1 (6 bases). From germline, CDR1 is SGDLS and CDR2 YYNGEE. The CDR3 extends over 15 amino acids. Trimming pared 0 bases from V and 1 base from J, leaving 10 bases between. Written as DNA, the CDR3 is TGTGCCAGCAGCGTAGTGTCAGGGGAGAACACTGAAGCTTTCTTT. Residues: CASSVVSGENTEAFF.

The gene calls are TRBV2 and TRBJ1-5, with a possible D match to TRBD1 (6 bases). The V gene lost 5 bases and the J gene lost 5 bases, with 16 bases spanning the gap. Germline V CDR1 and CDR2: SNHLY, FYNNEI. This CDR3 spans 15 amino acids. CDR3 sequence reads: CASSRDIRSYQPQHF. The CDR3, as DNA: TGTGCCAGCAGTAGGGACATCCGATCCTATCAGCCCCAGCATTTT.

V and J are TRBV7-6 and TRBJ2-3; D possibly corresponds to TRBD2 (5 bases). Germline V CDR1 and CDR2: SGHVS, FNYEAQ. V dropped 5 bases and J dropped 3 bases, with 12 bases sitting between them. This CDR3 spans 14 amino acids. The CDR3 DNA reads TGTGCCAGCAGCCCGAGGGTTCCGACAGATACGCAGTATTTT. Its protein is CASSPRVPTDTQYF.

As DNA, the CDR3 is TGTGCCAGCAGCTTAAGGGTTGGGCCTAACTATGGCTACACCTTC. Its translation: CASSLRVGPNYGYTF. The chain employs TRBV7-6 and TRBJ1-2; D not resolved. In germline, CDR1 is SGHVS, CDR2 FNYEAQ. V was clipped by 2 bases and J by 0 bases, with 10 bases between them. The CDR3 has 15 residues.

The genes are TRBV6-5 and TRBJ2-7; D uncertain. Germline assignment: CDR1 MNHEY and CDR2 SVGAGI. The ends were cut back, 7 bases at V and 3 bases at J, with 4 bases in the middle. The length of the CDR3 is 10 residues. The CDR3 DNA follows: TGTGCCAGCATAGGCTACGAGCAGTACTTC. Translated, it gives CASIGYEQYF.

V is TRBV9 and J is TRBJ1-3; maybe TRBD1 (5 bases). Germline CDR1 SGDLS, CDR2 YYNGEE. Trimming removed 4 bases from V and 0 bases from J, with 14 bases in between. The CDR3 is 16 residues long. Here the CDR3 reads CASSPPGVLSGNTIYF. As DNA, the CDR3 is TGTGCCAGCAGCCCCCCGGGGGTCCTCTCTGGAAACACCATATATTTT.

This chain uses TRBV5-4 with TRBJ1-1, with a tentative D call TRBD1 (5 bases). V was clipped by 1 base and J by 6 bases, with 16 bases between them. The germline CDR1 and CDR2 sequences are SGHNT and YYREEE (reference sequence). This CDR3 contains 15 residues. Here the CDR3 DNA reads TGTGCCAGCAGCTTGTCCGTTAAGCAGGGTGCTGAAGCTTTCTTT. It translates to CASSLSVKQGAEAFF.

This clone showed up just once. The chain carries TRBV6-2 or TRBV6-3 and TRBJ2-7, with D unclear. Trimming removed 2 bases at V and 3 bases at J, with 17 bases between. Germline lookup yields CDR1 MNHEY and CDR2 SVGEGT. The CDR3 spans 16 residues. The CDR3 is CASSYALDRKGYEQYF. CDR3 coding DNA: TGTGCCAGCAGTTACGCTTTGGACCGGAAAGGCTACGAGCAGTACTTC.

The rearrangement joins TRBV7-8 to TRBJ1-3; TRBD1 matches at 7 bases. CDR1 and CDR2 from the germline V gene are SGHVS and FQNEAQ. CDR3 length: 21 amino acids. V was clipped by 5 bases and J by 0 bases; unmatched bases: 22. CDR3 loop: CASSPQGGRLHNPNSGNTIYF. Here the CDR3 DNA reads TGTGCCAGCAGCCCTCAGGGGGGGAGGCTACATAACCCTAACTCTGGAAACACCATATATTTT.

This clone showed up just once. The CDR3 region has the DNA TGTGCCAGTAGTTTAGGACAGTCCTACGAGCAGTACTTC. This gives the protein CASSLGQSYEQYF. The V and J genes are TRBV19 and TRBJ2-7, with D perhaps matching TRBD1 (6 bases). V was pared by 5 bases and J by 1 base, with 9 bases between. The CDR3 extends over 13 amino acids. CDR1 and CDR2 (germline): LNHDA, SQIVND (reference sequence).

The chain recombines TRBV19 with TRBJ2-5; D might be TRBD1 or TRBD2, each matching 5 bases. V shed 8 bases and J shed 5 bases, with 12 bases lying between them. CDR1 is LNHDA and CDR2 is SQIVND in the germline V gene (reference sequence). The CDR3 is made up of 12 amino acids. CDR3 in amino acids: CASSGGWETQYF. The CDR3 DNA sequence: TGTGCCAGTTCTGGGGGTTGGGAGACCCAGTACTTC.

CDR3 loop: CASSLGGQGSSYEQYF. The DNA for the CDR3 is TGTGCCAGCAGCTTAGGGGGTCAGGGTAGTTCCTACGAGCAGTACTTC. The chain combines TRBV7-8 with TRBJ2-7; D possibly corresponds to TRBD1 (5 bases). The V gene's germline CDR1 is SGHVS and CDR2 FQNEAQ. The length of the CDR3 is 16 residues. Trimming left V 1 base short and J 1 base short, with 14 bases between.

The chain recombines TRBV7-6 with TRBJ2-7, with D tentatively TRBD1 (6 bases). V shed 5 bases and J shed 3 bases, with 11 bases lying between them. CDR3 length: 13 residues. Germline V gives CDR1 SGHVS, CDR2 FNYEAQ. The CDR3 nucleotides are TGTGCCAGCAGCAGCCGGGACAACTACGAGCAGTACTTC. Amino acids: CASSSRDNYEQYF. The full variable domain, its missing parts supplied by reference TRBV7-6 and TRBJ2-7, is GAGVSQSPRYKVTKRGQDVALRCDPISGHVSLYWYRQALGQGPEFLTYFNYEAQQDKSGLPNDRFSAERPEGSISTLTIQRTEQRDSAMYRCASSSRDNYEQYFGPGTRLTVT.

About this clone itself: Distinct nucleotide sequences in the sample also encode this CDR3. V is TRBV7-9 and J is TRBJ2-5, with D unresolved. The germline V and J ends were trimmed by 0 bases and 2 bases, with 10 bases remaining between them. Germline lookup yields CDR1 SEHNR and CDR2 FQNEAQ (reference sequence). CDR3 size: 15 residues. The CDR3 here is CASSLAGTEQETQYF. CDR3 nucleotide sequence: TGTGCCAGCAGCTTAGCGGGTACAGAGCAAGAGACCCAGTACTTC.

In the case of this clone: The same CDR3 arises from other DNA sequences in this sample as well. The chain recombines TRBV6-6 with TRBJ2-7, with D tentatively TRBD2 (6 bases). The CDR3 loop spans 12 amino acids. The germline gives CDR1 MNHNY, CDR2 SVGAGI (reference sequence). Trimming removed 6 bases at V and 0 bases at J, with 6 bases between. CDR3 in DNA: TGTGCCAGCAGCGGGAGCTCCTACGAGCAGTACTTC. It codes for CASSGSSYEQYF.

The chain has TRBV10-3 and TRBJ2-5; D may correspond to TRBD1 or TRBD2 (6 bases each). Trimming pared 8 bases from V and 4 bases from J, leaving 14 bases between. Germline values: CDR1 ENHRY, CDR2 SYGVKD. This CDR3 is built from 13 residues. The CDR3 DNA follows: TGTGCCATCGGGGGCGTCGGGAGAGAGACCCAGTACTTC. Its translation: CAIGGVGRETQYF.

In DNA, the CDR3 is TGCAGCGGAGAGGGGGCTCGGAAAACTGAAGCTTTCTTT. Its translation is CSGEGARKTEAFF. The chain links TRBV29-1 to TRBJ1-1; 7 bases are shared with TRBD1. With 7 bases clipped from V and 5 bases from J, the junction kept 10 bases outside the gene matches. CDR1 is SQVTM, CDR2 ANQGSEA, per germline. This CDR3 spans 13 amino acids.